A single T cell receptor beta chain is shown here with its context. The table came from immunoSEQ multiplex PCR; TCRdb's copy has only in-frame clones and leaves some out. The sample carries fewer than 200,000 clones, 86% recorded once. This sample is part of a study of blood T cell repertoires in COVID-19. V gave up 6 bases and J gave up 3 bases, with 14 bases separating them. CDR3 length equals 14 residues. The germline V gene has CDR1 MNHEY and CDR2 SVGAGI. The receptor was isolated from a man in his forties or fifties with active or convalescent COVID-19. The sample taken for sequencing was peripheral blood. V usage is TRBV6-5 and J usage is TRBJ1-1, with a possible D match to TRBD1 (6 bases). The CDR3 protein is CASRQQGGDTEAFF. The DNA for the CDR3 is TGTGCCAGCAGACAACAGGGAGGGGACACTGAAGCTTTCTTT.